This T cell receptor beta chain was captured in a study of blood T cell repertoires in COVID-19. As for the study in general: PBMCs, B-cell-depleted T cells, or T cells were the source of the cDNA or gDNA that made up the material.

Trimming removed 4 bases from V and 5 bases from J; junction bases left unmatched: 5. Germline lookup yields CDR1 SGHVS and CDR2 FQNEAQ. CDR3 length: 13 amino acids. Original processing notes: Reference gene primer amplification gave nucleated cell count estimates. Profiling relied on immunoSEQ multiplex PCR, and the TCRdb table lists in-frame clones only, not all of them. The V and J calls and the clone size are those of that table, but D and trimming were determined from the DNA. The sample carries some 180,000 clones, approximately 80% recorded once. Each participant's cohort was designated according to participant-reported clinical history. Exposed enrollees had met someone with a PCR-confirmed or clinician-diagnosed COVID-19 case at some point within the 2 weeks before study entry.

V usage is TRBV7-8 and J usage is TRBJ2-7; 7 nucleotides agree with TRBD1. This TCR came from a man aged 55 to 69 who had been exposed to COVID-19. The material sequenced was PBMCs or T cells enriched from blood (not recorded which). CDR3 region: CASSSPTGDEQYF. The DNA for the CDR3 is TGTGCCAGCAGCTCCCCCACAGGGGACGAGCAGTACTTC.